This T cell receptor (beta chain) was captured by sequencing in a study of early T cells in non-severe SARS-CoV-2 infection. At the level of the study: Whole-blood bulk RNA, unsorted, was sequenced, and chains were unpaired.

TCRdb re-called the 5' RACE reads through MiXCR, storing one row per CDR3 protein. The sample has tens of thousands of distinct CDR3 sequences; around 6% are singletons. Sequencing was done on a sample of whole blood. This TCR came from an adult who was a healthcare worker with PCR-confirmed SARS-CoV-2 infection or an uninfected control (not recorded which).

DNA for the CDR3: TGTGCCAGCAGCCCAGAGCCTGGACAGGACCAGGGAGCCCAGTACTTC. Protein sequence: CASSPEPGQDQGAQYF. J is TRBJ2-5 and V is TRBV9; 7 bases match TRBD1. V shed 4 bases, J shed 9 bases, and the junction held 18 bases outside the gene matches. Germline-derived CDR1 and CDR2 are SGDLS and YYNGEE. This CDR3 is built from 16 residues.